This T cell receptor (beta chain) comes out of a study of T cell repertoires in cytomegalovirus infection. TCRdb re-called the reads with MiXCR, one entry per CDR3 protein. Found here are some 310,000 distinct CDR3 sequences, roughly 25% of them singletons; the top ten hold about an eighth. Germline lookup yields CDR1 SGHTA and CDR2 FQGNSA. Unmatched junction bases numbered 4, after V lost 4 bases and J lost 2 bases. The CDR3 consists of 15 residues. There are a few counts of this clonotype. As yet, its antigen is unknown. The receptor was derived from a human donor in good health (CMV status not recorded). Some clones in this sample may be carry-over from other donors' samples. The material sequenced was cultured PBMCs, taken from culture after CMV antigen stimulation. The genes are TRBV7-2 and TRBJ2-3; 9 nucleotides agree with TRBD2. The CDR3 bases are TGTGCCAGCAGCTCCGGGACTAGCCCCACAGATACGCAGTATTTT. Protein: CASSSGTSPTDTQYF. Supplemented by reference TRBV7-2 and TRBJ2-3, the full variable domain reads GAGVSQSPSNKVTEKGKDVELRCDPISGHTALYWYRQSLGQGLEFLIYFQGNSAPDKSGLPSDRFSAERTGGSVSTLTIQRTQQEDSAVYLCASSSGTSPTDTQYFGPGTRLTVL.